These 25 T cell receptor beta chains share one sample of origin, sequenced in a study of technical replicates of blood from a handful of donors. Assay used: immunoSEQ multiplex PCR; TCRdb lists only in-frame clones, some missing. The sample lists 85,000 to 100,000 clones, 90% to 97% seen once, with over 0.2% in the top ten. Material: T cells isolated from PBMCs. The receptor set was obtained from a human donor in good health.

The genes are TRBV7-9 and TRBJ2-7; 13 bases map to TRBD2. V shed 5 bases, J shed 3 bases, and the junction held 13 bases outside the gene matches. Germline values: CDR1 SEHNR, CDR2 FQNEAQ (reference sequence). This CDR3 has 18 residues. The CDR3 spells CASSPRRTSGGPVYEQYF. CDR3 DNA: TGTGCCAGCAGCCCGCGTCGGACTAGCGGGGGCCCGGTCTACGAGCAGTACTTC.

The chain is built from TRBV6-5 and TRBJ1-5; 8 nucleotides agree with TRBD1. CDR3 size: 13 residues. The germline CDR1 and CDR2 sequences are MNHEY and SVGAGI. V shed 6 bases and J 6 bases; nucleotides not matched to a gene: 4. This chain's CDR3 is CASSSDRGQPQHF. The CDR3, as DNA: TGTGCCAGCAGCAGCGACAGGGGTCAGCCCCAGCATTTT.

The chain combines TRBV30 with TRBJ1-4; D ambiguous. V dropped 3 bases and J dropped 0 bases, with 11 bases sitting between them. Germline V gene lookup returns CDR1 GTSNPN and CDR2 SVGIG (reference sequence). This CDR3 contains 15 residues. The CDR3 DNA follows: TGTGCCTGGAGCGGGGAGGTGGCAACTAATGAAAAACTGTTTTTT. Translated: CAWSGEVATNEKLFF.

The chain is built from TRBV6-5 and TRBJ1-2; 9 bases align to TRBD1. Unmatched junction bases numbered 5, after V lost 5 bases and J lost 7 bases. The germline CDR1 and CDR2 sequences are MNHEY and SVGAGI. The CDR3 is made up of 13 amino acids. CDR3 loop: CASSPDRGSGYTF. The CDR3 nucleotides are TGTGCCAGCAGTCCTGACAGGGGGTCTGGCTACACCTTC.

The chain carries TRBV7-9 and TRBJ2-3; tentatively, D is TRBD2 (6 bases). The germline CDR1 and CDR2 sequences are SEHNR and FQNEAQ (reference sequence). CDR3 length equals 16 residues. Trimming removed 4 bases from V and 10 bases from J, with 24 bases in between. CDR3 DNA sequence: TGTGCCAGCAGCTCCTTGAATGGCGGGGCTCCCCGAGCGCAGTATTTT. It translates to CASSSLNGGAPRAQYF.

The rearrangement uses TRBV28 and TRBJ2-7, with D possibly matching TRBD1 (6 bases). The V gene's germline CDR1 is MDHEN and CDR2 SYDVKM. V was cut by 9 bases and J by 5 bases, with 20 bases left in between. This CDR3 has 14 amino acids. The CDR3 nucleotides read TGTGCCAGTACGACCCCCGGGACAAGGGACGAGCAGTACTTC. Protein product: CASTTPGTRDEQYF.

This chain joins TRBV30 and TRBJ2-5; the match to TRBD1 covers 7 bases. Germline CDR1 and CDR2: GTSNPN and SVGIG (reference sequence). J gave up 5 bases and V 5 bases, and 5 bases lay outside the gene matches. CDR3 length equals 12 residues. DNA of the CDR3: TGTGCCTGGGACAGGGTAGGGGAGACCCAGTACTTC. Residues: CAWDRVGETQYF.

The chain combines TRBV7-9 with TRBJ2-2, with D unclear. With 2 bases removed from V and 5 bases from J, the gap between germline ends came to 3 bases. CDR1 and CDR2 from the germline V gene are SEHNR and FQNEAQ (reference sequence). This CDR3 comprises 12 residues. The CDR3 spells CASSLSTGELFF. Written as DNA, the CDR3 is TGTGCCAGCAGCTTATCGACCGGGGAGCTGTTTTTT.

The V gene is TRBV27, the J gene TRBJ2-1, with TRBD2 matching 10 bases. CDR1 and CDR2 from the germline V gene are MNHEY and SMNVEV (reference sequence). V gave up 5 bases and J gave up 7 bases; unmatched junction bases: 11. This CDR3 comprises 16 residues. CDR3 amino acids: CASSPQPAGGPNEQFF. The CDR3 bases are TGTGCCAGCAGTCCACAACCAGCGGGAGGGCCAAATGAGCAGTTCTTC.

The chain couples TRBV27 to TRBJ1-2; D is uncertain. The length of the CDR3 is 14 residues. Per germline, CDR1 MNHEY and CDR2 SMNVEV (reference sequence). V dropped 6 bases and J dropped 5 bases, with 16 bases sitting between them. The CDR3 region has the DNA TGTGCCAGCAGCCCGAGGCTATACAAATATGGCTACACCTTC. This codes for CASSPRLYKYGYTF.

CDR3 nucleotide sequence: TGTGCCAGCAGTCACGGAATTCGGGCTAATGAAAAACTGTTTTTT. It translates to CASSHGIRANEKLFF. The V and J genes are TRBV6-5 and TRBJ1-4; D is unresolved. V gave up 5 bases and J gave up 3 bases, with 13 bases separating them. Germline loops: CDR1 MNHEY, CDR2 SVGAGI. The CDR3 contains 15 residues.

This clone was counted once. J is TRBJ2-7 and V is TRBV14; D not certain. Germline CDR1 and CDR2: SGHDN and FVKESK. The CDR3 has 16 amino acids. The V end lost 0 bases, the J end lost 1 base, and 13 bases lay between the germline ends. CDR3 in amino acids: CASSQETGTRSYEQYF. The CDR3 nucleotides read TGTGCCAGCAGCCAAGAGACGGGTACGCGGTCCTACGAGCAGTACTTC. Combining the CDR3 with reference TRBV14 and TRBJ2-7 gives the whole variable domain EAGVTQFPSHSVIEKGQTVTLRCDPISGHDNLYWYRRVMGKEIKFLLHFVKESKQDESGMPNNRFLAERTGGTYSTLKVQPAELEDSGVYFCASSQETGTRSYEQYFGPGTRLTVT.

The gene calls are TRBV27 and TRBJ2-3, with TRBD2 matching over 8 bases. The CDR3 is made up of 13 amino acids. CDR1 and CDR2 from the germline V gene are MNHEY and SMNVEV (reference sequence). V lost 6 bases to trimming and J lost 4 bases; unmatched junction nucleotides: 3. The CDR3 protein is CASRSGGPDTQYF. The DNA of the CDR3 is TGTGCCAGCAGGTCGGGGGGGCCAGATACGCAGTATTTT.

The chain joins TRBV9 to TRBJ2-3; unclear D gene. CDR1 SGDLS and CDR2 YYNGEE come from the germline V gene. This CDR3 has 12 residues. Between the trimmed V and J ends, which lost 3 bases and 6 bases, there was a span of 8 bases. CDR3 DNA: TGTGCCAGCAGCGGAGCTCGCGATACGCAGTATTTT. It translates to CASSGARDTQYF.

This chain links TRBV30 with TRBJ1-5; D is unclear. V was shortened by 1 base and J by 0 bases, with 7 bases between the two germline ends. The CDR3 spans 14 residues. Germline V gene data show CDR1 as GTSNPN and CDR2 as SVGIG (reference sequence). CDR3 DNA: TGTGCCTGGAGTGGGCAGTATAGCAATCAGCCCCAGCATTTT. Protein sequence: CAWSGQYSNQPQHF. Full variable domain (missing parts from reference TRBV30 and TRBJ1-5): SQTIHQWPATLVQPVGSPLSLECTVEGTSNPNLYWYRQAAGRGLQLLFYSVGIGQISSEVPQNLSASRPQDRQFILSSKKLLLSDSGFYLCAWSGQYSNQPQHFGDGTRLSIL.

The CDR3 DNA reads as TGTGCCAGCAGCTCCCCATGGGGGGGAGGGGACGAGCAGTACTTC. Amino acid sequence: CASSSPWGGGDEQYF. The chain couples TRBV5-6 to TRBJ2-7, with 7 bases lining up with TRBD2. The CDR3 covers 15 residues. J was trimmed by 5 bases and V by 3 bases; bases with no gene match: 11. Germline CDR1 and CDR2: SGHDT and YYEEEE.

The J gene is TRBJ1-5, the V gene TRBV18; D gene uncertain. V was shortened by 3 bases and J by 5 bases, with 8 bases between the two germline ends. The CDR3 contains 13 residues. Per the germline V gene, CDR1 is KGHSH and CDR2 is LQKENI. The chain's CDR3 is CASSPFYDQPQHF. CDR3 nucleotide sequence: TGTGCCAGCTCACCCTTCTATGATCAGCCCCAGCATTTT.

This chain uses TRBV10-3 with TRBJ1-4; tentatively, D is TRBD1 (5 bases). Germline V gene data show CDR1 as ENHRY and CDR2 as SYGVKD. CDR3 size: 12 residues. V lost 10 bases to trimming and J lost 8 bases, with 14 bases between them. CDR3: CATTQGSEKLFF. The CDR3 DNA reads as TGTGCCACGACGCAGGGTTCCGAAAAACTGTTTTTT.

The chain joins TRBV6-6 to TRBJ2-2; D is unclear. CDR3 length: 12 amino acids. V lost 5 bases, J lost 4 bases, and 5 bases lay in between. Germline CDR1 is MNHNY and CDR2 is SVGAGI (reference sequence). CDR3 in amino acids: CASSISTGELFF. The DNA of the CDR3 is TGTGCCAGCAGTATCTCCACCGGGGAGCTGTTTTTT.

This chain uses TRBV2 with TRBJ2-3, with 8 bases aligning to TRBD1. The CDR3 is 16 residues long. Trimming at V came to 4 bases and at J to 3 bases, leaving 9 bases not matched to a gene. Germline V gene sequence: CDR1 SNHLY, CDR2 FYNNEI. In DNA, the CDR3 is TGTGCCAGCAGTGTCACAGGGGGTGTCCGAACAGATACGCAGTATTTT. Protein sequence: CASSVTGGVRTDTQYF.

V gene TRBV30 combines with J gene TRBJ2-7; D unclear. V was clipped by 5 bases and J by 0 bases, with 14 bases between them. The CDR3 covers 14 residues. Germline V gene sequence: CDR1 GTSNPN, CDR2 SVGIG (reference sequence). The CDR3 sequence: CAWCAAANSYEQYF. The CDR3 nucleotides read TGTGCCTGGTGCGCCGCGGCTAACTCCTACGAGCAGTACTTC.

The chain couples TRBV29-1 to TRBJ1-5; TRBD1 matches 10 bases. The V segment lost 7 bases and the J segment 3 bases; nucleotides outside the gene matches: 6. The CDR3 runs to 14 residues. In germline, CDR1 is SQVTM, CDR2 ANQGSEA. The CDR3: CSAKTGGYNQPQHF. CDR3 DNA: TGCAGCGCCAAGACAGGGGGCTACAATCAGCCCCAGCATTTT.

The gene calls are TRBV6-1 and TRBJ2-7; the D gene is possibly TRBD2 (5 bases). Trimming removed 6 bases at V and 4 bases at J, with 10 bases between. Germline CDR1 reads MNHNS; CDR2 reads SASEGT. There are 12 residues in the CDR3. The CDR3 sequence is CASRTSPYEQYF. The CDR3 region has the DNA TGTGCCAGCAGAACTAGTCCGTACGAGCAGTACTTC.

CDR3 protein: CAWSEDRALTDTQYF. CDR3 sequence (DNA): TGTGCCTGGAGTGAGGACAGGGCCCTCACAGATACGCAGTATTTT. This rearrangement joins TRBV30 to TRBJ2-3; 8 nucleotides line up with TRBD1. The germline gives CDR1 GTSNPN, CDR2 SVGIG (reference sequence). The CDR3 contains 15 residues. V dropped 1 base and J dropped 2; count of bases not matched to a gene: 5. Supplemented by reference TRBV30 and TRBJ2-3, the full variable domain reads SQTIHQWPATLVQPVGSPLSLECTVEGTSNPNLYWYRQAAGRGLQLLFYSVGIGQISSEVPQNLSASRPQDRQFILSSKKLLLSDSGFYLCAWSEDRALTDTQYFGPGTRLTVL.

The chain combines TRBV7-9 with TRBJ2-7; TRBD1 is a possible D gene (6 bases). Germline V lookup: CDR1 SEHNR, CDR2 FQNEAQ (reference sequence). This CDR3 has 15 amino acids. Deletions cut 3 bases from V and 2 bases from J, with 14 bases between. CDR3 in DNA: TGTGCCAGCAGCTTCGCGTCAGGACAGACCTACGAGCAGTACTTC. Amino acids: CASSFASGQTYEQYF.